Following are 18 T cell receptor beta chains from one sample sequenced in a study of shared clonotypes between healthy human individuals. The protocol was immunoSEQ multiplex PCR, while the TCRdb copy is restricted to in-frame clones and leaves out a portion. Seen here are over a million clones, around 82% observed once, and the top ten hold around 0.6%. Sequenced input: memory CD4+ T cells from PBMCs. Subset indicated: CD45RA-negative fraction. The source is a man aged 18-30 years in good health. Some clones in this sample may be carry-over from other donors' samples.

The V call is TRBV7-9, the J call TRBJ2-7, with D maybe TRBD1 (6 bases). CDR3 length equals 14 residues. The germline V gene has CDR1 SEHNR and CDR2 FQNEAQ (reference sequence). V was pared by 5 bases and J by 4 bases, with 15 bases between. The CDR3 DNA sequence: TGTGCCAGCAGCCGAGGGGGATTCGGGTACGAGCAGTACTTC. Protein: CASSRGGFGYEQYF.

This sequence joins TRBV29-1 and TRBJ2-1, with TRBD2 matching over 16 bases. The trim removed 7 bases at V and 8 bases at J, leaving 2 bases unmatched. CDR3 size: 13 residues. CDR1 is SQVTM, CDR2 ANQGSEA, per germline. The CDR3 spells CSGGTSGRDEQFF. In nucleotides, the CDR3 is TGCAGCGGCGGGACTAGCGGGAGGGATGAGCAGTTCTTC.

The chain carries TRBV6-1 and TRBJ1-2; D remains ambiguous. The germline V and J ends were trimmed by 6 bases and 3 bases, with 11 bases remaining between them. CDR3 size: 13 residues. Germline V CDR1 and CDR2: MNHNS, SASEGT. The DNA of the CDR3 is TGTGCCAGCAGCGATGGACCGCACTATGGCTACACCTTC. Its protein is CASSDGPHYGYTF.

The rearrangement joins TRBV27 to TRBJ1-1, with TRBD1 as a possible D gene (6 bases). CDR1 and CDR2 from the germline V gene are MNHEY and SMNVEV (reference sequence). Trimming removed 5 bases from V and 11 bases from J, with 21 bases in between. The CDR3 has 14 amino acids. CDR3 loop: CASSPMTGTNEAFF. CDR3 DNA sequence: TGTGCCAGCAGTCCTATGACAGGTACCAACGAGGCTTTCTTT.

This clone was picked up a small number of times. The chain links TRBV6-1 to TRBJ1-5, with a tentative D call TRBD1 (6 bases). This CDR3 contains 15 residues. The V and J ends lost 3 bases and 3 bases respectively, with 12 bases between them. Per germline, CDR1 MNHNS and CDR2 SASEGT. The CDR3, as DNA: TGTGCCAGCAGTGAGAGGGGACACCTCAATCAGCCCCAGCATTTT. Encoded protein: CASSERGHLNQPQHF.

V and J are TRBV9 and TRBJ2-1; D may be TRBD1 (5 bases). This CDR3 has 19 residues. Germline assignment: CDR1 SGDLS and CDR2 YYNGEE. The germline V and J ends were trimmed by 0 bases and 5 bases, with 24 bases remaining between them. CDR3 coding DNA: TGTGCCAGCAGCGTAGCGGCGCTCAATGCAGGGCAAACACACAATGAGCAGTTCTTC. Its protein is CASSVAALNAGQTHNEQFF.

The V call is TRBV18, the J call TRBJ2-3, with D hard to call. V was pared by 4 bases and J by 1 base, with 3 bases between. The CDR3 sequence is 12 residues long. Germline lookup yields CDR1 KGHSH and CDR2 LQKENI. CDR3 loop: CASSHGTDTQYF. CDR3 nucleotides: TGTGCCAGCTCACACGGCACAGATACGCAGTATTTT.

The chain uses TRBV9 and TRBJ2-1; D might be TRBD2 (6 bases). CDR3 length equals 15 residues. V was cut by 0 bases and J by 10 bases, with 17 bases left in between. CDR1 is SGDLS, CDR2 YYNGEE, per germline. The CDR3 coding sequence is TGTGCCAGCAGCGTAGATAGCGGCCCGTTTAGCGAGCAGTTCTTC. Protein: CASSVDSGPFSEQFF. The complete variable domain, with remaining parts taken from reference TRBV9 and TRBJ2-1, reads DSGVTQTPKHLITATGQRVTLRCSPRSGDLSVYWYQQSLDQGLQFLIQYYNGEERAKGNILERFSAQQFPDLHSELNLSSLELGDSALYFCASSVDSGPFSEQFFGPGTRLTVL.

The chain is built from TRBV7-9 and TRBJ2-3; TRBD2 might be the D (5 bases). Germline V gene sequence: CDR1 SEHNR, CDR2 FQNEAQ (reference sequence). The CDR3 is made up of 14 amino acids. The V end lost 1 base, the J end lost 4 bases, and 9 bases lay between the germline ends. CDR3 coding DNA: TGTGCCAGCAGCTTAGTGACGGGATCAGATACGCAGTATTTT. Protein product: CASSLVTGSDTQYF.

This clone was seen just once. Additional DNA sequences in this sample encode the identical CDR3. The chain carries TRBV19 and TRBJ2-5; tentative D call: TRBD2 (5 bases). The CDR3 runs to 13 residues. Germline CDR1 is LNHDA and CDR2 is SQIVND (reference sequence). V was trimmed by 6 bases and J by 2 bases, leaving 10 bases between them. The CDR3 nucleotides are TGTGCCAGTAGCGAGCGGATTCAAGAGACCCAGTACTTC. Encoded protein: CASSERIQETQYF.

The V gene is TRBV5-1, the J gene TRBJ2-1, with 10 bases identical to TRBD2. J lost 4 bases, V lost 4 bases, and 8 bases had no gene match. Per germline, CDR1 SGHRS and CDR2 YFSETQ. The CDR3 contains 16 residues. This chain's CDR3 is CASSADRTSGYNEQFF. The CDR3 DNA is TGCGCCAGCAGCGCCGATCGGACTAGCGGATACAATGAGCAGTTCTTC. Full variable domain (outside the CDR3, taken from reference TRBV5-1 and TRBJ2-1): KAGVTQTPRYLIKTRGQQVTLSCSPISGHRSVSWYQQTPGQGLQFLFEYFSETQRNKGNFPGRFSGRQFSNSRSEMNVSTLELGDSALYLCASSADRTSGYNEQFFGPGTRLTVL.

The chain employs TRBV5-1 and TRBJ1-2, with D possibly being TRBD1 (5 bases). CDR3 size: 15 residues. The germline CDR1 and CDR2 sequences are SGHRS and YFSETQ. V was shortened by 0 bases and J by 2 bases, with 11 bases between the two germline ends. The DNA of the CDR3 is TGCGCCAGCAGCTTGGAGGCGGGGGTGAACTATGGCTACACCTTC. Its protein product is CASSLEAGVNYGYTF.

This clone has a single count. CDR3 amino acids: CASSARHRGTGELFF. In DNA form, the CDR3 reads TGTGCCAGCAGCGCGAGACACAGGGGTACCGGGGAGCTGTTTTTT. V is TRBV9 and J is TRBJ2-2; 7 positions match TRBD1. This CDR3 is built from 15 residues. Germline V gene data show CDR1 as SGDLS and CDR2 as YYNGEE. The V gene end was trimmed by 3 bases and the J gene end by 5 bases; junction bases not matched to a gene: 7.

This chain links TRBV6-5 with TRBJ1-1, with D unclear. There are 13 residues in the CDR3. From germline, CDR1 is MNHEY and CDR2 SVGAGI. Trimming stripped 10 bases from V and 1 base from J, with 13 bases between. CDR3 in amino acids: CAIKTSSNTEAFF. The DNA for the CDR3 is TGTGCCATCAAGACTAGCTCGAACACTGAAGCTTTCTTT.

This chain joins TRBV10-3 and TRBJ1-2; 8 nucleotides line up with TRBD1. The ends lost 6 bases at V and 4 bases at J; junction bases unmatched: 16. This CDR3 is 17 amino acids long. Germline loops: CDR1 ENHRY, CDR2 SYGVKD. As DNA, the CDR3 is TGTGCCATCAGGATGCCAACCGGACAGGGTCACACCTATGGCTACACCTTC. Its protein product is CAIRMPTGQGHTYGYTF.

V is TRBV7-2 and J is TRBJ1-2; 11 positions match TRBD1. The V segment lost 5 bases and the J segment 4 bases; nucleotides outside the gene matches: 6. This CDR3 spans 15 amino acids. Germline CDR1 is SGHTA and CDR2 is FQGNSA. DNA of the CDR3: TGTGCCAGCAGCCCCGGGACAGGGGGGTTCTATGGCTACACCTTC. Translated, it gives CASSPGTGGFYGYTF.

The chain couples TRBV5-4 to TRBJ1-2; 9 positions match TRBD1. The CDR3 extends over 15 amino acids. The V segment lost 4 bases and the J segment 4 bases; nucleotides outside the gene matches: 8. In germline, CDR1 is SGHNT, CDR2 YYREEE (reference sequence). The CDR3 here is CASSPMGTGSYGYTF. The CDR3 coding sequence is TGTGCCAGCAGCCCCATGGGGACAGGGAGCTATGGCTACACCTTC.

This chain connects TRBV9 to TRBJ2-2; 9 bases line up with TRBD2. The ends lost 1 base at V and 1 base at J; junction bases unmatched: 2. CDR3 length: 16 amino acids. Germline CDR1 is SGDLS and CDR2 is YYNGEE. CDR3 DNA sequence: TGTGCCAGCAGCGTACGACTAGCGGAGAACACCGGGGAGCTGTTTTTT. This gives the protein CASSVRLAENTGELFF.